These 30 T cell receptor beta chains were sequenced from one sample in a study of T cell responses to AZD1222 COVID-19 vaccine. Sequenced by immunoSEQ multiplex PCR; TCRdb stores in-frame clones only, minus some. The sample has roughly 70,000 clones, approximately 81% seen once. Sequencing was performed on peripheral blood, taken on day 0 of AZD1222 vaccination. All receptors derive from an adult in good health.

The rearrangement joins TRBV3-1 (or the pseudogene TRBV3-2) to TRBJ2-3; the match to TRBD1 covers 7 bases. The junction had 8 bases not matched to a gene; V was cut back by 4 bases and J by 1 base. The CDR3 is 16 amino acids. The germline gives CDR1 LGHDT, CDR2 YNNKEL (reference sequence). The CDR3 DNA is TGTGCCAGCAGCCGCCGAAAGGGGGCGGGCACAGATACGCAGTATTTT. Its protein is CASSRRKGAGTDTQYF.

V gene TRBV30 combines with J gene TRBJ2-1, with D possibly matching TRBD1 (6 bases). This CDR3 has 14 residues. The germline V and J ends were trimmed by 1 base and 5 bases, with 12 bases remaining between them. Germline CDR1 and CDR2: GTSNPN and SVGIG (reference sequence). The CDR3 DNA follows: TGTGCCTGGAGTGCAGGGGCGCCGAACAATGAGCAGTTCTTC. As protein: CAWSAGAPNNEQFF.

The CDR3: CAWMFHRTTGPEQYF. CDR3 bases: TGTGCCTGGATGTTTCATCGGACGACAGGTCCCGAGCAGTACTTC. This sequence joins TRBV30 and TRBJ2-7; a possible D gene is TRBD1 (6 bases). V gave up 4 bases and J gave up 6 bases, with 22 bases separating them. The CDR3 is made up of 15 amino acids. Germline loops: CDR1 GTSNPN, CDR2 SVGIG (reference sequence).

The chain is built from TRBV6-5 and TRBJ2-1, with D unresolved. The CDR3 spans 12 residues. CDR1 and CDR2 from the germline V gene are MNHEY and SVGAGI. V was trimmed by 6 bases and J by 2 bases, leaving 5 bases between them. DNA for the CDR3: TGTGCCAGCAGCCGCGCCTACAATGAGCAGTTCTTC. Protein: CASSRAYNEQFF.

This chain connects TRBV29-1 to TRBJ1-2; D gene uncertain. V was shortened by 8 bases and J by 3 bases, with 19 bases between the two germline ends. CDR1 SQVTM and CDR2 ANQGSEA come from the germline V gene. The CDR3 loop spans 14 amino acids. The CDR3 coding sequence is TGCAGCATATGGGGAGGAGGGTGGGACTATGGCTACACCTTC. Translating it yields CSIWGGGWDYGYTF. The full variable domain, completed using reference TRBV29-1 and TRBJ1-2, is SAVISQKPSRDICQRGTSLTIQCQVDSQVTMMFWYRQQPGQSLTLIATANQGSEATYESGFVIDKFPISRPNLTFSTLTVSNMSPEDSSIYLCSIWGGGWDYGYTFGSGTRLTVV.

The chain combines TRBV7-3 with TRBJ2-3, with 10 bases that match TRBD2. Germline CDR1 SGHTA, CDR2 FQGTGA. V gave up 5 bases and J gave up 9 bases; unmatched junction bases: 8. The CDR3 totals 14 residues. The CDR3 DNA sequence: TGTGCCAGCAGCCCCGGGGGTAGCGGGGGGACGCAGTATTTT. This sequence encodes CASSPGGSGGTQYF.

The rearrangement uses TRBV4-1 and TRBJ2-2; D is uncertain. V lost 4 bases, J lost 2 bases, and 14 bases lay in between. Germline V gives CDR1 MGHRA, CDR2 YSYEKL. This CDR3 has 16 amino acids. The CDR3 protein is CASSLPRAGNTGELFF. CDR3 DNA: TGCGCCAGCAGCCTCCCTAGGGCAGGAAACACCGGGGAGCTGTTTTTT.

The chain uses TRBV19 and TRBJ1-5, with D tentatively TRBD1 (5 bases). V was trimmed by 2 bases and J by 6 bases, leaving 14 bases between them. This CDR3 is built from 15 residues. Looked up from germline, CDR1 is LNHDA and CDR2 is SQIVND (reference sequence). The CDR3 DNA sequence: TGTGCCAGTAGTATAATAGGGGCAAGGAGTCAGCCCCAGCATTTT. Its protein product is CASSIIGARSQPQHF.

In its sample, this clone was seen once. The chain combines TRBV18 with TRBJ1-1; D remains unclear. The ends were cut back, 3 bases at V and 1 base at J, with 6 bases in the middle. CDR1 and CDR2 from the germline V gene are KGHSH and LQKENI. The CDR3 consists of 13 residues. For the CDR3, the DNA is TGTGCCAGCTCACCGGTAGAGAACACTGAAGCTTTCTTT. This translates into CASSPVENTEAFF.

This clone was seen only once. V and J are TRBV20-1 and TRBJ2-5; weak D call: TRBD2 (6 bases). V lost 5 bases to trimming and J lost 2 bases, with 6 bases between them. The V gene's germline CDR1 is DFQATT and CDR2 SNEGSKA (reference sequence). This CDR3 comprises 11 residues. Written as DNA, the CDR3 is TGCAGTGCTGCGGGGCAAGAGACCCAGTACTTC. It specifies CSAAGQETQYF.

The CDR3 nucleotides read TGTGCCAGCAGTTACTTACAGGAGGTGGTTCCCCTCCACTTT. It encodes CASSYLQEVVPLHF. The genes are TRBV6-6 and TRBJ1-6, with a tentative D call TRBD1 (5 bases). The V end lost 1 base, the J end lost 13 bases, and 14 bases lay between the germline ends. Germline loops: CDR1 MNHNY, CDR2 SVGAGI (reference sequence). CDR3 length: 14 residues.

The chain is built from TRBV2 and TRBJ1-5; tentatively, D is TRBD1 (6 bases). V lost 7 bases, J lost 6 bases, and 16 bases lay in between. The CDR3 is 14 residues long. Germline-derived CDR1 and CDR2 are SNHLY and FYNNEI. The CDR3, as DNA: TGTGCCAGCAAGGGGGGCGGAGAGGGTCAGCCCCAGCATTTT. This sequence encodes CASKGGGEGQPQHF.

This sequence joins TRBV7-8 and TRBJ2-1; perhaps TRBD2 as D (6 bases). This CDR3 has 13 amino acids. Trimming left V 5 bases short and J 8 bases short, with 13 bases between. Germline V gene data show CDR1 as SGHVS and CDR2 as FQNEAQ. In DNA form, the CDR3 reads TGTGCCAGCAGCCGGGGCGGGGTTCATGAGCAGTTCTTC. Encoded protein: CASSRGGVHEQFF.

The V call is TRBV5-6, the J call TRBJ2-7, with D perhaps matching TRBD2 (6 bases). The CDR3 loop spans 13 amino acids. Between the trimmed V and J ends, which lost 2 bases and 2 bases, there was a span of 8 bases. The germline V gene encodes CDR1 SGHDT and CDR2 YYEEEE. For the CDR3, the DNA is TGTGCCAGCAGCTTCGGCGGGACCTACGAGCAGTACTTC. Its protein is CASSFGGTYEQYF. The variable domain in full, with the rest retrieved from reference TRBV5-6 and TRBJ2-7, is DAGVTQSPTHLIKTRGQQVTLRCSPKSGHDTVSWYQQALGQGPQFIFQYYEEEERQRGNFPDRFSGHQFPNYSSELNVNALLLGDSALYLCASSFGGTYEQYFGPGTRLTVT.

This chain links TRBV29-1 with TRBJ2-7, with D maybe TRBD1 (5 bases). The V end was cut by 3 bases, the J end by 7 bases, with 10 bases between. This CDR3 comprises 11 residues. Germline CDR1 SQVTM, CDR2 ANQGSEA. CDR3 amino acids: CSVDDSREQYF. In DNA, the CDR3 is TGCAGCGTTGATGACAGCCGGGAGCAGTACTTC.

The chain carries TRBV5-5 and TRBJ2-5; TRBD1 agrees at 8 bases. V was clipped by 2 bases and J by 5 bases; unmatched bases: 11. Germline V lookup: CDR1 SGHKS, CDR2 YYEKEE (reference sequence). The CDR3 is made up of 16 amino acids. The CDR3 sequence is CASSLIPGGSGETQYF. Here the CDR3 DNA reads TGTGCCAGCAGCTTAATACCAGGGGGCTCAGGGGAGACCCAGTACTTC.

This chain connects TRBV7-9 to TRBJ2-1; perhaps TRBD1 as D (6 bases). Germline CDR1 SEHNR, CDR2 FQNEAQ (reference sequence). Trimming took off 7 bases at V and 3 bases at J, with 13 bases between the two ends. There are 14 residues in the CDR3. CDR3 loop: CASTGQLNYNEQFF. CDR3 bases: TGTGCCAGCACGGGACAATTGAACTACAATGAGCAGTTCTTC.

The chain recombines TRBV2 with TRBJ1-1; perhaps TRBD1 as D (5 bases). Trimming removed 5 bases from V and 5 bases from J, with 9 bases in between. Germline values: CDR1 SNHLY, CDR2 FYNNEI. The CDR3 spans 12 residues. The CDR3: CASSQGWTEAFF. CDR3 coding DNA: TGTGCCAGCAGTCAGGGATGGACTGAAGCTTTCTTT.

This sequence joins TRBV24-1 and TRBJ1-2; D remains unclear. The length of the CDR3 is 10 residues. The germline gives CDR1 KGHDR, CDR2 SFDVKD. V lost 12 bases and J 8 bases, leaving 12 bases between the germline ends. DNA of the CDR3: TGTGCCCCATATATCGACGGCTACACCTTC. Residues: CAPYIDGYTF.

This clone has only a few counts. At one boundary the junction diverges from the germline segment, which might be a read error. J is TRBJ2-2 and V is TRBV7-7, with 10 bases lining up with TRBD2. The CDR3 runs to 15 residues. Germline V gene data show CDR1 as SSHAT and CDR2 as FNYEAQ (reference sequence). DNA for the CDR3: TGTGCTAGCAGCTCTTCCAGCGGGGGGGCCGGGGAGCTGTTTTTT. This gives the protein CASSSSSGGAGELFF.

Only a few counts were recorded for this clone. This chain links TRBV12-3 or TRBV12-4 with TRBJ1-1, with D uncertain. Trimming left V 4 bases short and J 0 bases short, with 6 bases between. The CDR3 spans 13 residues. DNA for the CDR3: TGTGCCAGCAGTTCAATTATGAACACTGAAGCTTTCTTT. Protein product: CASSSIMNTEAFF.

The J gene is TRBJ1-2, the V gene TRBV4-1, with a possible D match to TRBD1 (5 bases). There are 17 residues in the CDR3. From germline, CDR1 is MGHRA and CDR2 YSYEKL. V was trimmed by 8 bases and J by 4 bases, leaving 26 bases between them. The CDR3 DNA is TGCGCCAGCCGGGGGTACAAGGACGGCAAATATACCTATGGCTACACCTTC. Its translation: CASRGYKDGKYTYGYTF.

This clone was observed a few times. The chain uses TRBV24-1 and TRBJ2-1, with 11 bases that match TRBD1. Germline values: CDR1 KGHDR, CDR2 SFDVKD. This CDR3 comprises 13 residues. V dropped 7 bases and J dropped 9; count of bases not matched to a gene: 4. The DNA of the CDR3 is TGTGCCACCAGAATGGGACAGGGGGGTGAGCAGTTCTTC. It codes for CATRMGQGGEQFF.

The rearrangement joins TRBV29-1 to TRBJ1-2; possibly TRBD1 for D (6 bases). V was cut by 7 bases and J by 3 bases, with 9 bases left in between. CDR1 SQVTM and CDR2 ANQGSEA come from the germline V gene. The CDR3 totals 11 residues. The CDR3 DNA reads as TGCAGCGCCTCAGGGGACTATGGCTACACCTTC. Protein sequence: CSASGDYGYTF.

This clone was observed a single time. This chain uses TRBV7-3 with TRBJ2-1; D may be TRBD1 (5 bases). The germline gives CDR1 SGHTA, CDR2 FQGTGA. This CDR3 is built from 15 residues. With 2 bases removed from V and 7 bases from J, the gap between germline ends came to 15 bases. The chain's CDR3 is CASSLGAPPENEQFF. The CDR3, as DNA: TGTGCCAGCAGCTTAGGGGCCCCACCAGAGAATGAGCAGTTCTTC. Together with reference TRBV7-3 and TRBJ2-1, the CDR3 gives the full variable domain: GAGVSQTPSNKVTEKGKYVELRCDPISGHTALYWYRQSLGQGPEFLIYFQGTGAADDSGLPNDRFFAVRPEGSVSTLKIQRTERGDSAVYLCASSLGAPPENEQFFGPGTRLTVL.

V is TRBV14 and J is TRBJ1-5; D unresolved. The CDR3 sequence is 13 residues long. The V gene's germline CDR1 is SGHDN and CDR2 FVKESK. Trimming left V 3 bases short and J 0 bases short, with 3 bases between. CDR3: CASSQGSNQPQHF. CDR3 coding DNA: TGTGCCAGCAGCCAGGGTAGCAATCAGCCCCAGCATTTT.

The rearrangement joins TRBV5-1 to TRBJ1-2; D possibly corresponds to TRBD1 (6 bases). Trimming removed 0 bases at V and 12 bases at J, with 12 bases between. CDR1 SGHRS and CDR2 YFSETQ come from the germline V gene. The CDR3 has 12 residues. This CDR3 is CASSLAGEENTF. For the CDR3, the DNA is TGCGCCAGCAGCTTGGCAGGGGAAGAGAACACCTTC. The full variable domain, with the rest looked up from reference TRBV5-1 and TRBJ1-2, is KAGVTQTPRYLIKTRGQQVTLSCSPISGHRSVSWYQQTPGQGLQFLFEYFSETQRNKGNFPGRFSGRQFSNSRSEMNVSTLELGDSALYLCASSLAGEENTFGSGTRLTVV.

The CDR3 loop reads CASSSPHQETQYF. The CDR3 DNA reads as TGTGCCAGTAGTAGCCCGCACCAAGAGACCCAGTACTTC. The chain uses TRBV19 and TRBJ2-5; D unclear. The CDR3 sequence is 13 residues long. CDR1 LNHDA and CDR2 SQIVND come from the germline V gene (reference sequence). Trimming shortened V by 4 bases and J by 0 bases, and 6 bases separated the two germline ends.

The chain carries TRBV12-5 and TRBJ2-7; D gene uncertain. This CDR3 region has 12 residues. Germline CDR1 is LGHNT and CDR2 is FRNRAP. Trimming shortened V by 2 bases and J by 4 bases, and 6 bases separated the two germline ends. The CDR3 protein is CASGLYGYEQYF. As DNA, the CDR3 is TGTGCTAGTGGTTTGTACGGGTACGAGCAGTACTTC.

CDR3 sequence (DNA): TGCAGCGTTAGGGGAAACTCTGGAAACACCATATATTTT. Residues: CSVRGNSGNTIYF. The chain couples TRBV29-1 to TRBJ1-3; TRBD1 might be the D (5 bases). The germline V gene encodes CDR1 SQVTM and CDR2 ANQGSEA. The CDR3 runs 13 residues. V lost 5 bases and J lost 0, with 8 bases in between.